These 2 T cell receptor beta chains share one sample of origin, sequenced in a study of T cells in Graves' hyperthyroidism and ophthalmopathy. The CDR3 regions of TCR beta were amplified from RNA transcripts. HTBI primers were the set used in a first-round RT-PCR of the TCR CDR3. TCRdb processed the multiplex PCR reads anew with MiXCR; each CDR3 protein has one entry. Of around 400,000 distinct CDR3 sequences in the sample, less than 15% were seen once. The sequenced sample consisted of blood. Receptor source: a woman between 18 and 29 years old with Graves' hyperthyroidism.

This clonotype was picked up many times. CDR3 DNA: TGCAGTGCTAGTCCACGCAGGGCCTACGAGCAGTACTTC. It translates to CSASPRRAYEQYF. This chain uses TRBV20-1 with TRBJ2-7; a possible D gene is TRBD1 (5 bases). V was cut by 3 bases and J by 2 bases, with 11 bases left in between. Germline assignment: CDR1 DFQATT and CDR2 SNEGSKA (reference sequence). The CDR3 has 13 amino acids.

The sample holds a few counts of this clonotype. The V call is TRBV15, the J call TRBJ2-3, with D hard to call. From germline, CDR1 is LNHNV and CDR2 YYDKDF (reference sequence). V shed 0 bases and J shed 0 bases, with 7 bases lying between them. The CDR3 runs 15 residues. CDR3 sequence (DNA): TGTGCCACCAGCAGAGAGCGTGGGAGCACAGATACGCAGTATTTT. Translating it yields CATSRERGSTDTQYF.